This TCR beta chain was captured in a study of blood T cell repertoires in COVID-19. As for the study in general: PBMCs, B-cell-depleted T cells, or T cells provided the cDNA or gDNA that made up the material.

Methods used by the authors: Reference gene primer amplification in the assay estimated nucleated cell counts. Using immunoSEQ multiplex PCR, the repertoire was profiled, and TCRdb retains in-frame clones only, with some absent. The DNA was the basis for D and trimming; V, J and clone size are from that table. The table records about 89,000 clones, 70% to 80% of them present only once. Per germline, CDR1 MDHEN and CDR2 SYDVKM. The CDR3 is 10 residues long. The ends were cut back, 2 bases at V and 10 bases at J, with 3 bases in the middle. This clone was counted once. Sequencing was performed on peripheral blood. This clonotype originated in a human donor in a cohort sampled during active COVID-19. The chain joins TRBV28 to TRBJ1-5; D remains unclear. CDR3 sequence reads: CASSLQPQHF. In DNA, the CDR3 is TGTGCCAGCAGTTTACAACCCCAGCATTTT.